The clone carrying this T cell receptor beta chain has just one count. What it binds is not known. The data belong to a study of shared clonotypes between healthy human individuals. Study in general: Per donor, CD8 memory used one plate, CD8 naive used two, CD4 memory used three and CD4 naive used three. Points from the study as a whole: Memory subsets had estimated richness that was generally smaller than that of naive subsets. Among non-shared clonotypes, generation probabilities were lower than among those shared by all four donors.

Sequencing used immunoSEQ multiplex PCR; TCRdb keeps in-frame clones, though not all of them. The profile shows roughly 570,000 clones, about 98% of them singletons. The naive CD8 population came from CD45RO-negative cells selected for CCR7, without terminally differentiated effector memory CD45RA+ cells. The V end lost 2 bases, the J end lost 8 bases, and 7 bases lay between the germline ends. This CDR3 has 11 residues. CDR1 and CDR2 (germline): SGHNT, YYREEE (reference sequence). Sequenced input: naive CD8+ T cells sorted from blood. The source is a man younger than 40 in good health. The chain carries TRBV5-4 and TRBJ1-2; no definite D call. The CDR3 sequence: CASSLSQGYTF. As DNA, the CDR3 is TGTGCCAGCAGCTTATCGCAGGGCTACACCTTC.